This TCR beta chain was obtained from a study of blood T cell repertoires in COVID-19. At the level of the study: From T cells, B-cell-depleted T cells, or PBMCs came the material, which was cDNA or gDNA.

As handled by the study authors: Quantification of nucleated cells was approximated via reference gene primer amplification. Profiling relied on immunoSEQ multiplex PCR, and the TCRdb table lists in-frame clones only, not all of them. Clonal size and the V and J genes are those of that table, whereas D and trimming came from the DNA. The repertoire includes tens of thousands of clones, around four fifths of them detected once, and 11% to 15% sits in the top ten. The TCR was taken from a human donor in a cohort sampled during active COVID-19. Sequenced: peripheral blood.

The CDR3 spells CASSLSGTGGSGYTF. CDR3 DNA sequence: TGTGCCAGCAGCCTGTCCGGGACAGGGGGCAGTGGCTACACCTTC. The chain has TRBV5-6 and TRBJ1-2; TRBD1 matches at 12 bases. The V gene's germline CDR1 is SGHDT and CDR2 YYEEEE. This CDR3 has 15 amino acids. After removal of 4 bases from V and 7 bases from J, the junction contained 8 bases not matched to a gene. Combining the CDR3 with reference TRBV5-6 and TRBJ1-2 gives the whole variable domain DAGVTQSPTHLIKTRGQQVTLRCSPKSGHDTVSWYQQALGQGPQFIFQYYEEEERQRGNFPDRFSGHQFPNYSSELNVNALLLGDSALYLCASSLSGTGGSGYTFGSGTRLTVV.